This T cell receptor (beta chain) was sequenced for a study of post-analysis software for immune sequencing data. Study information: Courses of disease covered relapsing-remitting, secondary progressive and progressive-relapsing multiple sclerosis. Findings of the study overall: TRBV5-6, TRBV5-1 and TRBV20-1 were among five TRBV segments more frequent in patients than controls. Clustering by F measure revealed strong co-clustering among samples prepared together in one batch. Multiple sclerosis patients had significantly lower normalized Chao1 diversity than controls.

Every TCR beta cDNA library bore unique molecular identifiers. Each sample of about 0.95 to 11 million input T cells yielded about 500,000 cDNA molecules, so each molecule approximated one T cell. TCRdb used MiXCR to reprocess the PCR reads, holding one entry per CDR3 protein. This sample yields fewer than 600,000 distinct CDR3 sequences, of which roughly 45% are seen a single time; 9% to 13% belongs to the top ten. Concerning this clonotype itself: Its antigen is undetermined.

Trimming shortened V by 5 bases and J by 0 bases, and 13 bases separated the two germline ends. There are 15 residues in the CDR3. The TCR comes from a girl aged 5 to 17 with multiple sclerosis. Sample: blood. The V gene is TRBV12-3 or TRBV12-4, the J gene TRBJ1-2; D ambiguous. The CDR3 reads CASSPSNPSNYGYTF. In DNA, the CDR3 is TGTGCCAGCAGTCCTTCAAATCCTTCTAACTATGGCTACACCTTC.